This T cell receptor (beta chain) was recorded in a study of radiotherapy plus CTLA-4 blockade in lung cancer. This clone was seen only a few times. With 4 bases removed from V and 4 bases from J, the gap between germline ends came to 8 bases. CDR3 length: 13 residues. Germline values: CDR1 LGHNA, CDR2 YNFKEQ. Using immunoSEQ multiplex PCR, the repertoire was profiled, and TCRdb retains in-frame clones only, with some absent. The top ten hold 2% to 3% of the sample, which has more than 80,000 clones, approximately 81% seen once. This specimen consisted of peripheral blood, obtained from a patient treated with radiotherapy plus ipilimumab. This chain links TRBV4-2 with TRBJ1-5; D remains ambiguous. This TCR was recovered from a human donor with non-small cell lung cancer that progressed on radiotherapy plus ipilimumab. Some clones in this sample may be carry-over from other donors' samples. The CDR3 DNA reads TGTGCCAGCAGCCGCGGCTATAATCAGCCCCAGCATTTT. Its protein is CASSRGYNQPQHF.